This is a list of T cell receptor beta chains from one sample in a study of identical twins. TCRdb independently ran MiXCR on the 5' RACE reads; one entry per CDR3 protein. Counted here are around 230,000 distinct CDR3 sequences, less than 10% occurring once; the ten biggest clones make up approximately 5.1%. Sequenced material: memory (CD45RO+) T cells sorted from blood. These receptors were taken from a woman between 18 and 30 years old in good health. The CDR3 runs from the conserved cysteine through the conserved F or W.

v_call cdr3_aa
TRBV3-1 CASSPGSIYEQYF
TRBV5-1 CASSFNTYEQYF
TRBV7-9 CASYHSGTDTQYF
TRBV10-2 CASRERPRANNEQFF
TRBV10-3 CAISPGTRGPETQYF
TRBV20-1 CSASGLNNEQFF
TRBV5-1 CASSASPRGRNYEQYF
TRBV29-1 CSGGDSATSSYEQYF
TRBV7-2 CASSPGPGQGMAGYTF
TRBV5-4 CASSLDLSGADTQYF
TRBV20-1 CSATNLGETQYF
TRBV4-2 CASSQAGAPLHF
TRBV9 CASGVSGRTDTQYF
TRBV11-2 CASSELGSGRYEQYF
TRBV6-2/TRBV6-3 CASSPPVSGGATDTQYF
TRBV25-1 CASIQGAETQYF
TRBV12-3/TRBV12-4 CASSFGQNNSPLHF
TRBV7-9 CANSKDGTDTQYF
TRBV27 CASSRRGGDTGELFF
TRBV12-3/TRBV12-4 CASSFSLYGYTF
TRBV4-3 CASSQDRASGGQETQYF
TRBV20-1 CSAPLPAGVYNEQFF
TRBV5-4 CASSPGRSTMKQYF
TRBV19 CASGQFANTGELFF
TRBV20-1 CSARGGGAINEQFF
TRBV3-1 CASSQGSSWGLYNEQFF
TRBV9 CASSVALGQSYEQYF
TRBV20-1 CSTSPQATGPVYEQYF
TRBV5-1 CASSLGPDGVYGYTF
TRBV29-1 CSAMIVREVYNEQFF